The rows below give T cell receptor beta chains drawn from one sample of a study of cytomegalovirus exposure and HLA in healthy donors. Assay used: immunoSEQ multiplex PCR; TCRdb lists only in-frame clones, some missing. Counted here are about 65,000 clones, 60% to 65% occurring once; the ten biggest clones make up about 3%. The sample taken for sequencing was PBMCs. All receptors derive from a man aged 25 to 40 in good health and CMV-seronegative. Each CDR3 is given with its conserved first and last residue. A D gene is named only where the DNA matches it firmly. Not all rows give a size; the values are once, few, many and, for expanded clones, a class.

J gene,D gene,clone size,V gene,CDR3 DNA,CDR3 protein
TRBJ2-7,TRBD2,few,TRBV6-5,TGTGCCAGCAGTCCCGGGGGGGAATCCTACGAGCAGTACTTC,CASSPGGESYEQYF
TRBJ2-7,TRBD1,NA,TRBV5-1,TGCGCCAGCAGCCCTAGGACAGGGCGCCACGAGCAGTACTTC,CASSPRTGRHEQYF
TRBJ1-1,TRBD1,NA,TRBV7-2,TGTGCCAGCAGCGTGGGACAGGAAAAAACTGAAGCTTTCTTT,CASSVGQEKTEAFF
TRBJ1-1,NA,once,TRBV6-5,TGTGCCAGCAGTTCCTTCGGGAACACTGAAGCTTTCTTT,CASSSFGNTEAFF
TRBJ2-5,NA,few,TRBV6-1,TGTGCCAGCAGTGAATACCAGGGAGAGACCCAGTACTTC,CASSEYQGETQYF
TRBJ1-1,TRBD1,NA,TRBV5-6,TGTGCCAGCAGCTCTGGACAGGGGGCTATTGAAGCTTTCTTT,CASSSGQGAIEAFF
TRBJ1-4,TRBD1,NA,TRBV4-1,TGCGCCAGCAGCCAGCAAACCGGGACAGGGGCTGAAAAACTGTTTTTT,CASSQQTGTGAEKLFF
TRBJ1-1,TRBD1,NA,TRBV6-5,TGTGCCAGCAGAATCAGGGGGCCGAACACTGAAGCTTTCTTT,CASRIRGPNTEAFF
TRBJ2-7,TRBD1,NA,TRBV11-2,TGTGCCAGCAGCCAGGGGGCAATGTACGAGCAGTACTTC,CASSQGAMYEQYF
TRBJ2-3,TRBD2,few,TRBV30,TGTGCCTGGGAAGGCGGGGGGGCTAGCACAGATACGCAGTATTTT,CAWEGGGASTDTQYF
TRBJ1-1,NA,NA,TRBV5-6,TGTGCCAGCAGCTTCCAGGAGAACACTGAAGCTTTCTTT,CASSFQENTEAFF
TRBJ2-7,TRBD1,once,TRBV30,TGTGCCTGGAGCACAGGGGGCCCGCCCCACTACGAGCAGTACTTC,CAWSTGGPPHYEQYF
TRBJ2-7,NA,few,TRBV7-9,TGTGCCAGCAGCTTCGGAAGTGGTTCTGCGGGCGAGCAGTACTTC,CASSFGSGSAGEQYF
TRBJ2-6,NA,NA,TRBV30,TGTGCCTGGGTTGACCAGGGGCATATACCTGACTCTGGGGCCAACGTCCTGACTTTC,CAWVDQGHIPDSGANVLTF
TRBJ2-2,NA,few,TRBV30,TGTGCCTGGAGTCCGGGCGGGGAGCTGTTTTTT,CAWSPGGELFF
TRBJ2-1,TRBD2,NA,TRBV4-2,TGTGCCAGCAGCCAAGACGGGACTAGCGGTTACTACAATGAGCAGTTCTTC,CASSQDGTSGYYNEQFF
TRBJ2-1,NA,NA,TRBV5-1,TGCGCCAGCAGTATGGGGGGGGGCGCATACAATGAGCAGTTCTTC,CASSMGGGAYNEQFF
TRBJ2-7,TRBD1,few,TRBV7-2,TGTGCCAGCAGCACCAGACAGGGGTCCTACGAGCAGTACTTC,CASSTRQGSYEQYF
TRBJ1-2,TRBD1,NA,TRBV5-6,TGTGCCAGCAGCACTGCCGGGACAGAACCTAACTATGGCTACACCTTC,CASSTAGTEPNYGYTF
TRBJ2-3,NA,few,TRBV6-1,TGTGCCAGCAGCCAAGGGGTAGGCTCAGATACGCAGTATTTT,CASSQGVGSDTQYF
TRBJ1-1,TRBD1,NA,TRBV27,TGTGCCAGCAGTAAGGGGGACAGGGGGTTGACTGAAGCTTTCTTT,CASSKGDRGLTEAFF
TRBJ2-7,TRBD2,NA,TRBV18,TGTGCCAGCTCCCCAAGGGAGGGGCAGTACTTC,CASSPREGQYF
TRBJ2-5,NA,few,TRBV6-4,TGTGCCAGCAGTGACTCCGACGAGATGCTCAGGGAGACCCAGTACTTC,CASSDSDEMLRETQYF
TRBJ2-3,TRBD2,NA,TRBV18,TGTGCCAGCTCCACTCTAGCGGGGATCACAGATACGCAGTATTTT,CASSTLAGITDTQYF
TRBJ1-2,NA,NA,TRBV4-1,TGCGCCAGCAGCCCTAAGCTTCTCATCAACTATGGCTACACCTTC,CASSPKLLINYGYTF
TRBJ2-5,NA,NA,TRBV9,TGTGCCAGCAGCTTCCGGCTCAGGGAGACCCAGTACTTC,CASSFRLRETQYF
TRBJ1-6,NA,few,TRBV5-3,TGTGCCAGAAGCTTCCAGGGTGGCGATAATTCACCCCTCCACTTT,CARSFQGGDNSPLHF
TRBJ2-6,NA,NA,TRBV6-5,TGTGCCAGCAGAACAGGGTCTGGGGCCAACGTCCTGACTTTC,CASRTGSGANVLTF
TRBJ1-6,TRBD1,NA,TRBV5-1,TGCGCCAGCAGCACCCGACAGGGGGAGAATTCACCCCTCCACTTT,CASSTRQGENSPLHF
TRBJ2-3,NA,few,TRBV30,TGTGCCTGGAGTGTACGCGGGACTAGCACAGATACGCAGTATTTT,CAWSVRGTSTDTQYF
TRBJ2-7,NA,NA,TRBV20-1,TGCAGTGCAAGGGACTTCTACGAGCAGTACTTC,CSARDFYEQYF
TRBJ1-2,NA,few,TRBV7-9,TGTGCCAGCAGCGTACAGGATACCTATGGCTACACCTTC,CASSVQDTYGYTF
TRBJ1-1,NA,NA,TRBV2,TGTGCCAGCAGTGTCTCCGGAGGGCGGTACACTGAAGCTTTCTTT,CASSVSGGRYTEAFF
TRBJ2-7,TRBD1,NA,TRBV30,TGTGCCTCATGGGACAGGGTGCGGTACGAGCAGTACTTC,CASWDRVRYEQYF
TRBJ2-5,NA,NA,TRBV6-5,TGTGCCAGCAGTTCCGGACAGCACCAAGAGACCCAGTACTTC,CASSSGQHQETQYF
TRBJ1-3,TRBD1,once,TRBV15,TGTGCCACCAGCAGAGACAGGGGGCCAGGAAACACCATATATTTT,CATSRDRGPGNTIYF
TRBJ1-3,NA,NA,TRBV2,TGTGCCAGCAAGAAGTCCAGCTCTGGAAACACCATATATTTT,CASKKSSSGNTIYF
TRBJ1-5,NA,few,TRBV30,TGTGCCTGGAGAGGACACAATAGCAATCAGCCCCAGCATTTT,CAWRGHNSNQPQHF
TRBJ1-5,NA,NA,TRBV6-5,TGTGCCAGCAGTATACAGGCTAGCAATCAGCCCCAGCATTTT,CASSIQASNQPQHF
TRBJ2-7,TRBD1,NA,TRBV6-5,TGTGCCAGCACTGGACAGGGGGCTCACGAGCAGTACTTC,CASTGQGAHEQYF
TRBJ2-5,NA,few,TRBV4-2,TGTGCCAGCAGCCAAGAGGGGGGGGGCAACCAAGAGACCCAGTACTTC,CASSQEGGGNQETQYF
TRBJ2-7,TRBD1,NA,TRBV15,TGTGCCACCAGCAGAGAGGACAGGGCTAGGTACGAGCAGTACTTC,CATSREDRARYEQYF
TRBJ1-2,NA,NA,TRBV7-2,TGTGCCAGCAGCTTGGGTGGGGCAGGAAGAAACTATGGCTACACCTTC,CASSLGGAGRNYGYTF
TRBJ2-7,NA,NA,TRBV30,TGTGCCTGGAGGCGGACCTACGAGCAGTACTTC,CAWRRTYEQYF
TRBJ1-2,TRBD1,NA,TRBV7-9,TGTGCCAGCAGCTTAATGAACAGGGGGCATGGCTACACCTTC,CASSLMNRGHGYTF
TRBJ1-2,NA,NA,TRBV6-5,TGTGCCAGCAGCCGAGAAAGAGGCTATGGCTACACCTTC,CASSRERGYGYTF
TRBJ1-1,TRBD1,few,TRBV29-1,TGCAGCGTTGAATATTCGAGACAGGGTGAGACTGAAGCTTTCTTT,CSVEYSRQGETEAFF
TRBJ1-5,NA,NA,TRBV15,TGTGCCACCAGCAGAGGGCGGGGGTTCGGGGTTCAGCCCCAGCATTTT,CATSRGRGFGVQPQHF
TRBJ1-6,TRBD1,NA,TRBV12-5,TGTGCTAGTGGTTTGGGCCACCGGACAGGGGAGGGTAATTCACCCCTCCACTTT,CASGLGHRTGEGNSPLHF
TRBJ2-7,NA,NA,TRBV7-2,TGTGCCAGCAGCCGGGACTCACGCGCCTACGAGCAGTACTTC,CASSRDSRAYEQYF
TRBJ2-5,NA,few,TRBV6-5,TGTGCCAGCAGTTACGGCCTGACCCAGTACTTC,CASSYGLTQYF
TRBJ1-3,NA,NA,TRBV5-6,TGTGCCAGCAGCTTTCGTACGGGAGTCTCTGGAAACACCATATATTTT,CASSFRTGVSGNTIYF
TRBJ2-1,NA,NA,TRBV14,TGTGCCAGCAGCCAAGGGACAGATTCCTACAATGAGCAGTTCTTC,CASSQGTDSYNEQFF
TRBJ1-5,NA,NA,TRBV15,TGTGCCACCACTGAGGACAATCAGCCCCAGCATTTT,CATTEDNQPQHF